This TCR beta chain was documented in a study of T cell repertoires in cytomegalovirus infection. Broader study findings: There were carriers of CMV plus the relevant HLA, and cumulative public TCR beta family frequency identified them.

TCRdb redid the calling of the reads with MiXCR, one entry per CDR3 protein. Found here are about 340,000 distinct CDR3 sequences, under 35% of them singletons; the top ten hold roughly 20%. This clonotype has ten or more counts. Antigen: not known. This specimen was cultured PBMCs, taken from culture after CMV antigen stimulation. The receptor's source is a human donor in good health (CMV status not recorded). Some clones in this sample may be carry-over from other donors' samples.

CDR3 sequence reads: CASTLRGANEQFF. DNA of the CDR3: TGTGCCAGTACCCTTCGGGGAGCAAATGAGCAGTTCTTC. This rearrangement joins TRBV19 to TRBJ2-1; a weak D match, TRBD2 (5 bases). The CDR3 sequence is 13 residues long. V was clipped by 7 bases and J by 7 bases, with 14 bases between them. The germline CDR1 and CDR2 sequences are LNHDA and SQIVND (reference sequence).